Given below is one T cell receptor beta chain in context. PCR primers comprised 60 Vbeta and 13 Jbeta primers. Sequenced by immunoSEQ multiplex PCR; TCRdb stores in-frame clones only, minus some. This sample's table has roughly 90,000 clones. This sample is part of a study of cytomegalovirus exposure and HLA in healthy donors. The V end was cut by 3 bases, the J end by 9 bases, with 11 bases between. The CDR3 is 12 amino acids. Germline V CDR1 and CDR2: MNHNS, SASEGT. The TCR was taken from a man aged 45-60 years in good health and CMV-seropositive. The V gene is TRBV6-1, the J gene TRBJ1-1; D is perhaps TRBD1 (5 bases). Source material: PBMCs. Here the CDR3 reads CASSEIDSKAFF. DNA of the CDR3: TGTGCCAGCAGTGAGATCGACAGTAAAGCTTTCTTT.